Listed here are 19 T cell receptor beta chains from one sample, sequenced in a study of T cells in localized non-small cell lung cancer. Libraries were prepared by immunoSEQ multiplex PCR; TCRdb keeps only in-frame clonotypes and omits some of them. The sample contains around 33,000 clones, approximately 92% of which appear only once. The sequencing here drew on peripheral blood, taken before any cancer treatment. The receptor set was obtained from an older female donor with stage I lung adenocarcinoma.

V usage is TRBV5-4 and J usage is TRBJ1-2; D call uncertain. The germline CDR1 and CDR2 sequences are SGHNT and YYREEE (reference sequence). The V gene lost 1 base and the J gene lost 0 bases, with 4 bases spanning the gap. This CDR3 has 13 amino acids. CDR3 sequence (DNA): TGTGCCAGCAGCTTGCAACCTAACTATGGCTACACCTTC. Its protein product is CASSLQPNYGYTF.

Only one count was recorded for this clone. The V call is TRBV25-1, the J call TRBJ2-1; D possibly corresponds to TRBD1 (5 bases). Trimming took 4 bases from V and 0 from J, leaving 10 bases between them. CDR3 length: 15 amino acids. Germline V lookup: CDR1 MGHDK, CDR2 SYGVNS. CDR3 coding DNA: TGTGCCAGCAGTGCGACAGCGAGCTCCTACAATGAGCAGTTCTTC. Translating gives CASSATASSYNEQFF.

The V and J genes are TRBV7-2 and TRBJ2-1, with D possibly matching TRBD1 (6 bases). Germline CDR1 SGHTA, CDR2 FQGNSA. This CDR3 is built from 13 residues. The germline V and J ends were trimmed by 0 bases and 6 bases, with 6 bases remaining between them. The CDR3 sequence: CASSLAGANEQFF. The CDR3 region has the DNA TGTGCCAGCAGCTTAGCGGGGGCCAATGAGCAGTTCTTC.

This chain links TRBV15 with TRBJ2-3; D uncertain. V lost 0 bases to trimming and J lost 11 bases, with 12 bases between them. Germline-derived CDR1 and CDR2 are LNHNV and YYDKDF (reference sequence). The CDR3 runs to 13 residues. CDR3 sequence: CATSRDGVRMQYF. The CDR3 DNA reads TGTGCCACCAGCAGAGATGGGGTCAGAATGCAGTATTTT.

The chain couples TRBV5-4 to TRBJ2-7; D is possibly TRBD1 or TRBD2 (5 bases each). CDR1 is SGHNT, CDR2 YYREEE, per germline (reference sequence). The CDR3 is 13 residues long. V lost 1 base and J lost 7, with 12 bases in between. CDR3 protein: CASSLLGAGEQYF. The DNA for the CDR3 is TGTGCCAGCAGCTTGCTCGGGGCGGGTGAGCAGTACTTC.

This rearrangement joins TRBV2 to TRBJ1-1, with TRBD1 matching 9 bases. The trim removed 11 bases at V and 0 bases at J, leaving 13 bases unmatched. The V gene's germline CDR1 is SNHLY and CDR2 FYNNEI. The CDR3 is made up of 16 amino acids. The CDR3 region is CARNPGQGTLNTEAFF. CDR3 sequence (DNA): TGTGCCCGTAACCCGGGACAGGGAACCCTGAACACTGAAGCTTTCTTT. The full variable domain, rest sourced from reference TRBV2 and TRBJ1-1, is EPEVTQTPSHQVTQMGQEVILRCVPISNHLYFYWYRQILGQKVEFLVSFYNNEISEKSEIFDDQFSVERPDGSNFTLKIRSTKLEDSAMYFCARNPGQGTLNTEAFFGQGTRLTVV.

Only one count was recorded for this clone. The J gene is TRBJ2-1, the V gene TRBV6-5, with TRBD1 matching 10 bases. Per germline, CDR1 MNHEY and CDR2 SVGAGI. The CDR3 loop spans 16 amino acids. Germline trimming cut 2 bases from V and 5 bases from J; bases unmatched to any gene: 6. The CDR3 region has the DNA TGTGCCAGCAGTTACAGAGGGACAGGGGTCGACAATGAGCAGTTCTTC. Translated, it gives CASSYRGTGVDNEQFF.

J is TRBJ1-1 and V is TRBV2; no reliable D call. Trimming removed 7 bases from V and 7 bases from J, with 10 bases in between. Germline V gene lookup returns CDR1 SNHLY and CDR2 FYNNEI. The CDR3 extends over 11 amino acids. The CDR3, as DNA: TGTGCCAGCAAGTCAGCAAGTGAAGCTTTCTTT. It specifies CASKSASEAFF.

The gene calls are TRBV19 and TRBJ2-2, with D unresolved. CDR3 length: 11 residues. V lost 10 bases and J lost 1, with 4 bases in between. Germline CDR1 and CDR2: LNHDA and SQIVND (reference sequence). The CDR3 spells CATLNTGELFF. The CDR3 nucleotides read TGTGCCACATTGAACACCGGGGAGCTGTTTTTT. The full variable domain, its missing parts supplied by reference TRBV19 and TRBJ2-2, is DGGITQSPKYLFRKEGQNVTLSCEQNLNHDAMYWYRQDPGQGLRLIYYSQIVNDFQKGDIAEGYSVSREKKESFPLTVTSAQKNPTAFYLCATLNTGELFFGEGSRLTVL.

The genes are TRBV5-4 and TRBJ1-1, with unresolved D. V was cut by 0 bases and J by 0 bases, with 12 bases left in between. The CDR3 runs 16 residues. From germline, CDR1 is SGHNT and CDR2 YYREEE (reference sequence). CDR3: CASSLAGRSMNTEAFF. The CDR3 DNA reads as TGTGCCAGCAGCTTGGCCGGCAGGAGCATGAACACTGAAGCTTTCTTT.

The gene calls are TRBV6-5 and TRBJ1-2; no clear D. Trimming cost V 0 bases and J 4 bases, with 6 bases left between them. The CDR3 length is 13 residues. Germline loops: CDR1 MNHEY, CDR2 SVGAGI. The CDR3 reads CASSYSASYGYTF. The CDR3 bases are TGTGCCAGCAGTTACTCGGCTTCCTATGGCTACACCTTC.

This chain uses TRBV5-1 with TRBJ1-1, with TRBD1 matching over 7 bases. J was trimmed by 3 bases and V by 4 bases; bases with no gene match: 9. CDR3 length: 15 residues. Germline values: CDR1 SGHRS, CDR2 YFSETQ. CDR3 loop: CASSRRTGWDTEAFF. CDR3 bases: TGCGCCAGCAGCAGAAGGACAGGTTGGGACACTGAAGCTTTCTTT.

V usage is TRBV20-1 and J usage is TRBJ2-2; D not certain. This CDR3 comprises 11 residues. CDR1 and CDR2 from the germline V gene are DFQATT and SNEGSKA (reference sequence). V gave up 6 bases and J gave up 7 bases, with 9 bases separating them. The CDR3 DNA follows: TGCAGTGCCTCGGGTAGCGGGGAGCTGTTTTTT. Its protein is CSASGSGELFF.

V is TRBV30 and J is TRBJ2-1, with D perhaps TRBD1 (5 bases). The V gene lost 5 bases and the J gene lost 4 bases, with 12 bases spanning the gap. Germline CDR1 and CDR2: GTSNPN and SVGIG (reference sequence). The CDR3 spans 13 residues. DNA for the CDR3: TGTGCCTGGCGACAGAGCTCATACAATGAGCAGTTCTTC. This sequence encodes CAWRQSSYNEQFF.

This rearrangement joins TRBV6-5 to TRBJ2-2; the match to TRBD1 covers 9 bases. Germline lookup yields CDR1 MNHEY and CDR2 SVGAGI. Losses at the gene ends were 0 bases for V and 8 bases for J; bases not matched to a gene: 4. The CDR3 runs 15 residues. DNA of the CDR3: TGTGCCAGCAGTTACTCAACAGGGGGCGTGGGGGAGCTGTTTTTT. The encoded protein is CASSYSTGGVGELFF.

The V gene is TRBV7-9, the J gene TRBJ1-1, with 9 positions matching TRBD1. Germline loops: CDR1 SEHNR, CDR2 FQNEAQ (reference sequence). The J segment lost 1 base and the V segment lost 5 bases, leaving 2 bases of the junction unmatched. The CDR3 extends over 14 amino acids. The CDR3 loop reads CASSATGGNTEAFF. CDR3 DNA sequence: TGTGCCAGCAGCGCGACAGGGGGGAACACTGAAGCTTTCTTT.

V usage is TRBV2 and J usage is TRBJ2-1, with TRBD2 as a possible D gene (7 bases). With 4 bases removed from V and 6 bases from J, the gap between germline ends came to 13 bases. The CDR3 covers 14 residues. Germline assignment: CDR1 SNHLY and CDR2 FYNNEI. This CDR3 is CASSGGGLSNEQFF. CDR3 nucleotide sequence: TGTGCCAGCAGTGGGGGGGGCCTTTCCAATGAGCAGTTCTTC. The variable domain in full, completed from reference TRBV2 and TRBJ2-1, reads EPEVTQTPSHQVTQMGQEVILRCVPISNHLYFYWYRQILGQKVEFLVSFYNNEISEKSEIFDDQFSVERPDGSNFTLKIRSTKLEDSAMYFCASSGGGLSNEQFFGPGTRLTVL.

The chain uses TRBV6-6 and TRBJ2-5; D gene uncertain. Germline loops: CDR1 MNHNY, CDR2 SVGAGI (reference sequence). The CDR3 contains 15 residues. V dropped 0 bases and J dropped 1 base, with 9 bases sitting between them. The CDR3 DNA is TGTGCCAGCAGTTACTCTGGTTGGCCCCAAGAGACCCAGTACTTC. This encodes CASSYSGWPQETQYF.

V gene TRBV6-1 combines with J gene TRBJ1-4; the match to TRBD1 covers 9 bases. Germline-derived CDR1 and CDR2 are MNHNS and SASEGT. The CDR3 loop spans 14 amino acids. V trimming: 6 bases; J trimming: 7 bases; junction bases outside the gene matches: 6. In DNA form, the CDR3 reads TGTGCCAGCAGCCGGGACAGGGTCAGTGAAAAACTGTTTTTT. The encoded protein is CASSRDRVSEKLFF.